The rows below give T cell receptor beta chains drawn from one sample of a study of tumor-infiltrating lymphocytes in localized non-small cell lung cancer. Assay used: immunoSEQ multiplex PCR; TCRdb lists only in-frame clones, some missing. The sample lists under 8,000 clones, roughly 69% occurring once. The sequencing sample was made of uninvolved lung tissue not adjacent to the tumor. The receptors originated from a human donor with non-small cell lung cancer. CDR3s include the opening cysteine and the closing phenylalanine or tryptophan. D genes are given only for firm matches. Some rows mark clone size as missing; the rest say once, few, many or name a class of expanded clone.

D	J	V	size	DNA	CDR3
NA	TRBJ2-6	TRBV6-7	NA	TGTGCCAGCAGTGATAAAAAGCGATTTACAAAGTCGGGCCAACGTCTGACTTTC	CASSDKKRFTKSGQRLTF
NA	TRBJ2-4	TRBV27	NA	TGTGCCAGCAGCCCGACTCAGGCATTCATTCAGTACTTC	CASSPTQAFIQYF
TRBD1	TRBJ1-2	TRBV6-1	NA	TGTGCCAGCAGTGTCGCCCCGGGACAGCGCTATGGCTACACCTTC	CASSVAPGQRYGYTF
TRBD2	TRBJ2-5	TRBV4-3	NA	TGCGCCAGCAGCCAATGGACTAGCGGGACTGGAACTAAGGGGCCCAAGCAGTACTTC	CASSQWTSGTGTKGPKQYF
NA	TRBJ1-1	TRBV30	few	TGTGCCTGGGGACAGATGAACACTGAAGCTTTCTTT	CAWGQMNTEAFF
NA	TRBJ1-2	TRBV5-4	NA	TGTGCCAGCAGCATCGACAGGAACTATGGCTACACCTTC	CASSIDRNYGYTF
TRBD1	TRBJ1-1	TRBV28	NA	TGTGCCAGCACGCCCGGACAGGCTTACACTGAAGCTTTCTTT	CASTPGQAYTEAFF
NA	TRBJ2-2	TRBV27	NA	TGTGCCAGCAGTTTACAGTGGCAAAACACCGGGGAGCTGTTTTTT	CASSLQWQNTGELFF
TRBD1	TRBJ2-1	TRBV7-2	NA	TGTGCCAGCAGCTTAGACCAGGGGGCTTTCGATGAGCAGTTCTTC	CASSLDQGAFDEQFF
NA	TRBJ1-2	TRBV27	NA	TGTGCCAGCAGTTTAACCTCGGGCGATGGCTACACCTTC	CASSLTSGDGYTF
TRBD2	TRBJ2-1	TRBV6-6	NA	TGTGCCAGCCATACCGGGACTAGCCTTAACAATGAGCAGTTCTTC	CASHTGTSLNNEQFF
TRBD1	TRBJ2-7	TRBV5-1	NA	TGCGCCAGCAGCTTAGACAGGGGCGAAACCTACGAGCAGTACTTC	CASSLDRGETYEQYF
NA	TRBJ1-5	TRBV19	few	TGTGCCAGTCATACTCGGGAGGGGCGCGTCCAGCCCCAGCATTTT	CASHTREGRVQPQHF
TRBD1	TRBJ2-1	TRBV7-7	NA	TGTGCTAGCAGCTTAGTCGCAGGGGGTGTCAATGAGCAGTTCTTC	CASSLVAGGVNEQFF
NA	TRBJ2-1	TRBV11-3	NA	TGTGCCAGCAGCTTAAGGCAGTCCCCCAAGGGCAATGAGCAGTTCTTC	CASSLRQSPKGNEQFF
NA	TRBJ2-7	TRBV7-2	NA	TGTGCCAGCAGCTTACGAAACGGTGGACCTTACGAGCAGTACTTC	CASSLRNGGPYEQYF
NA	TRBJ2-3	TRBV7-2	NA	TGTGCCAGCAGCTTAGTCCAGGAGACGCAGTATTTT	CASSLVQETQYF
NA	TRBJ2-7	TRBV27	once	TGTGCCAGCAGTTTATGGGTACCCCAACAGGGTGCCAACGAGCAGTACTTC	CASSLWVPQQGANEQYF
TRBD1	TRBJ1-1	TRBV5-6	NA	TGTGCCAGCTACGACAGGGACGCTGAAGCTTTCTTT	CASYDRDAEAFF
TRBD1	TRBJ2-1	TRBV7-2	NA	TGTGCCAGCAGGGGCCCCGGGACAGGAACCTACAATGAGCAGTTCTTC	CASRGPGTGTYNEQFF
TRBD1	TRBJ1-1	TRBV2	NA	TGTGCCAGCCTAGGACAGGGGGCCCCTGAAGCTTTCTTT	CASLGQGAPEAFF
TRBD1	TRBJ2-7	TRBV6-5	NA	TGTGCCAGCAGGGAGTGGGGGACAGGGCGTTCCGAGCAGTACTTC	CASREWGTGRSEQYF
NA	TRBJ2-4	TRBV30	NA	TGTGCCTGGAGTGTAGGTCTCCTAGTCAAAAACATTCAGTACTTC	CAWSVGLLVKNIQYF
NA	TRBJ2-5	TRBV7-8	NA	TGTGCCAGCAGCTTATTAGGGGTGGAGACCCAGTACTTC	CASSLLGVETQYF
NA	TRBJ2-7	TRBV5-8	NA	TGTGCCAGCAGCTTAAGGCAGGATAACTACGAGCAGTACTTC	CASSLRQDNYEQYF
NA	TRBJ2-1	TRBV7-9	NA	TGTGCCAGCAGCTTAGGGACCCCGTCCAACAATGAGCAGTTCTTC	CASSLGTPSNNEQFF
NA	TRBJ1-1	TRBV6-5	NA	TGTGCCAGCAGTCAGACCGGGAACACTGAAGCTTTCTTT	CASSQTGNTEAFF
NA	TRBJ2-1	TRBV9	few	TGTGCCAGCAGCGTTGCCGGGAATGAGCAGTTCTTC	CASSVAGNEQFF
TRBD1	TRBJ1-1	TRBV30	NA	TGTGCCTGGAGTGGGACAGGGTATTACACTGAAGCTTTCTTT	CAWSGTGYYTEAFF
TRBD2	TRBJ2-3	TRBV30	large	TGTGCCTGGAGCCTCGGGACTAGCGATACGCAGTATTTT	CAWSLGTSDTQYF